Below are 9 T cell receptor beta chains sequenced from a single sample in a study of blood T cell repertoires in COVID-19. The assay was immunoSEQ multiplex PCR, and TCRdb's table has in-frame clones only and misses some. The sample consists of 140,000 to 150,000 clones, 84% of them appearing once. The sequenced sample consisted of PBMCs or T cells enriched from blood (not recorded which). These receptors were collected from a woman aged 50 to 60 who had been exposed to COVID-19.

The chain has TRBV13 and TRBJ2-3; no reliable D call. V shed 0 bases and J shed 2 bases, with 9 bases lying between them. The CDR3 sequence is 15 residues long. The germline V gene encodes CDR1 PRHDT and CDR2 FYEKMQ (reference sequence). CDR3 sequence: CASSLGQGVTDTQYF. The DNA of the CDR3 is TGTGCCAGCAGCTTAGGGCAAGGAGTCACAGATACGCAGTATTTT.

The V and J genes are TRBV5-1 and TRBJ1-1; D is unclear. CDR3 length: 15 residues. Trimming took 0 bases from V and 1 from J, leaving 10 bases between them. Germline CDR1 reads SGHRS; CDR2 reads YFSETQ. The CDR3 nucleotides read TGCGCCAGCAGCTTGGGCCTTACAAGGAACACTGAAGCTTTCTTT. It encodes CASSLGLTRNTEAFF.

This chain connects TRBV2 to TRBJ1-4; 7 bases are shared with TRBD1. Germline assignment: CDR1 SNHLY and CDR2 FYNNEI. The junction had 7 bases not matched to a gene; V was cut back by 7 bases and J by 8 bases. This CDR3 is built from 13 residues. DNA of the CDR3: TGTGCCAGCACCCGGACAGGTTTCGAAAAACTGTTTTTT. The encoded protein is CASTRTGFEKLFF.

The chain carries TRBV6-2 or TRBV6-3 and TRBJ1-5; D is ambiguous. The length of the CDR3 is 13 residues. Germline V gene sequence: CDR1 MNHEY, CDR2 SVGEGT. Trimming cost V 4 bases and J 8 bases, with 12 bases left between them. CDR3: CASSLMRREPQHF. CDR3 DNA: TGTGCCAGCAGTTTGATGAGACGGGAGCCCCAGCATTTT.

The chain's CDR3 is CASRTQVLGGVEAFF. CDR3 coding DNA: TGTGCCAGCAGGACCCAGGTTCTGGGGGGGGTTGAAGCTTTCTTT. The chain combines TRBV6-5 with TRBJ1-1, with D possibly TRBD1 on 5 matching bases. Trimming left V 6 bases short and J 7 bases short, with 21 bases between. The V gene's germline CDR1 is MNHEY and CDR2 SVGAGI. The CDR3 has 15 amino acids.

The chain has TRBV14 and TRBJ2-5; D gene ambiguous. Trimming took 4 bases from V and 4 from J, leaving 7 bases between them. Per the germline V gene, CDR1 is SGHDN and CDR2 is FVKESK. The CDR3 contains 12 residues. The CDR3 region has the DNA TGTGCCAGCAGCCCCTCGGGAGAGACCCAGTACTTC. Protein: CASSPSGETQYF. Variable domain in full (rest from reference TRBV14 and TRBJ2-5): EAGVTQFPSHSVIEKGQTVTLRCDPISGHDNLYWYRRVMGKEIKFLLHFVKESKQDESGMPNNRFLAERTGGTYSTLKVQPAELEDSGVYFCASSPSGETQYFGPGTRLLVL.

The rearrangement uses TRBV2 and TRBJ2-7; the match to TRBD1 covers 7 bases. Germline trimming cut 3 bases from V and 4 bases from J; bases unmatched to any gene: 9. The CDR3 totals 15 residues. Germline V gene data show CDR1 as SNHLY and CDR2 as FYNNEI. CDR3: CASSDPGQVRYEQYF. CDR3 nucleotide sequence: TGTGCCAGCAGTGACCCCGGACAGGTTCGGTACGAGCAGTACTTC. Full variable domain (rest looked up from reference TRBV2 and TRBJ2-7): EPEVTQTPSHQVTQMGQEVILRCVPISNHLYFYWYRQILGQKVEFLVSFYNNEISEKSEIFDDQFSVERPDGSNFTLKIRSTKLEDSAMYFCASSDPGQVRYEQYFGPGTRLTVT.

CDR3 sequence (DNA): TGTGCCAGCAGCTCGGGCAGGGCGAACACCGGGGAGCTGTTTTTT. Translated: CASSSGRANTGELFF. V is TRBV7-9 and J is TRBJ2-2; tentatively, D is TRBD1 (5 bases). This CDR3 spans 15 amino acids. Trimming cost V 4 bases and J 0 bases, with 9 bases left between them. Germline V gives CDR1 SEHNR, CDR2 FQNEAQ (reference sequence). The complete variable domain, with remaining parts taken from reference TRBV7-9 and TRBJ2-2, reads DTGVSQNPRHKITKRGQNVTFRCDPISEHNRLYWYRQTLGQGPEFLTYFQNEAQLEKSRLLSDRFSAERPKGSFSTLEIQRTEQGDSAMYLCASSSGRANTGELFFGEGSRLTVL.

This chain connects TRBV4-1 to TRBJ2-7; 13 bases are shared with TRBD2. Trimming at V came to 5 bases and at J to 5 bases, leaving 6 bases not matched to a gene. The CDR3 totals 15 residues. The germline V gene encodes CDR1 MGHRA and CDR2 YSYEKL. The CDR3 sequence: CASSSHGTSGDEQYF. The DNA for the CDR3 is TGCGCCAGCAGCTCCCACGGGACTAGCGGGGACGAGCAGTACTTC.